The 28 T cell receptor beta chains listed next were all sequenced from one sample in a study of cytomegalovirus exposure and HLA in healthy donors. Clones were sequenced by immunoSEQ multiplex PCR, and TCRdb holds only the in-frame ones, with some missing. The sample has 200,000 or so clones; roughly 82% are singletons. The sample taken for sequencing was PBMCs. The source of these receptors is a man aged 18 to 29 in good health and CMV-seropositive.

CDR3 nucleotide sequence: TGTGCCAGCGGGGGACAGGGGACTAGTGAGCAGTTCTTC. Protein product: CASGGQGTSEQFF. This chain uses TRBV2 with TRBJ2-1, with TRBD1 matching over 10 bases. The trim removed 8 bases at V and 9 bases at J, leaving 7 bases unmatched. The germline gives CDR1 SNHLY, CDR2 FYNNEI. This CDR3 region has 13 residues.

The chain uses TRBV7-8 and TRBJ2-5; 7 bases agree with TRBD1. V shed 5 bases, J shed 5 bases, and the junction held 8 bases outside the gene matches. CDR3 length: 14 residues. CDR1 and CDR2 (germline): SGHVS, FQNEAQ. CDR3 loop: CASSHRTGAETQYF. Written as DNA, the CDR3 is TGTGCCAGCAGCCACCGAACAGGGGCTGAGACCCAGTACTTC.

The J gene is TRBJ2-2, the V gene TRBV4-1; TRBD2 might be the D (6 bases). Trimming removed 0 bases at V and 3 bases at J, with 8 bases between. CDR3 length equals 15 residues. Germline V CDR1 and CDR2: MGHRA, YSYEKL. The CDR3, as DNA: TGCGCCAGCAGCCAAGATGGAGGGGACACCGGGGAGCTGTTTTTT. Translating gives CASSQDGGDTGELFF.

The rearrangement joins TRBV12-5 to TRBJ2-1; 14 positions agree with TRBD2. The germline gives CDR1 LGHNT, CDR2 FRNRAP. Germline trimming cut 1 base from V and 9 bases from J; bases unmatched to any gene: 5. This CDR3 region has 16 residues. The CDR3 loop reads CASGLGLAGGPVEQFF. In DNA, the CDR3 is TGTGCTAGTGGTTTGGGACTAGCGGGAGGGCCGGTTGAGCAGTTCTTC. Full variable domain (rest looked up from reference TRBV12-5 and TRBJ2-1): DARVTQTPRHKVTEMGQEVTMRCQPILGHNTVFWYRQTMMQGLELLAYFRNRAPLDDSGMPKDRFSAEMPDATLATLKIQPSEPRDSAVYFCASGLGLAGGPVEQFFGPGTRLTVL.

This sequence joins TRBV27 and TRBJ2-2, with D unclear. The CDR3 consists of 15 residues. Germline CDR1 MNHEY, CDR2 SMNVEV (reference sequence). Trimming took 5 bases from V and 1 from J, leaving 11 bases between them. CDR3 DNA: TGTGCCAGCAGTCCCACGTGGAGGAACACCGGGGAGCTGTTTTTT. It specifies CASSPTWRNTGELFF.

This chain links TRBV27 with TRBJ1-5; no definite D call. CDR1 is MNHEY and CDR2 is SMNVEV in the germline V gene (reference sequence). The CDR3 consists of 13 residues. V dropped 3 bases and J dropped 0 bases, with 3 bases sitting between them. The CDR3 DNA reads TGTGCCAGCAGTTTCAATAGCAATCAGCCCCAGCATTTT. This sequence encodes CASSFNSNQPQHF.

This clone was seen only once. This chain links TRBV19 with TRBJ2-4; D remains ambiguous. Germline assignment: CDR1 LNHDA and CDR2 SQIVND (reference sequence). This CDR3 has 13 amino acids. Trimming removed 7 bases at V and 5 bases at J, with 12 bases between. As DNA, the CDR3 is TGTGCCAGTAAGTGGCTTAACGAAAACATTCAGTACTTC. The encoded protein is CASKWLNENIQYF.

This clone was detected only a few times. J is TRBJ2-1 and V is TRBV6-5, with 7 bases identical to TRBD1. This CDR3 is built from 16 residues. In germline, CDR1 is MNHEY, CDR2 SVGAGI. V lost 4 bases to trimming and J lost 2 bases; unmatched junction nucleotides: 8. The CDR3 spells CASSSNTGTAYNEQFF. For the CDR3, the DNA is TGTGCCAGCAGTTCCAATACCGGGACAGCCTACAATGAGCAGTTCTTC.

This sequence joins TRBV5-1 and TRBJ2-7, with D possibly TRBD2 on 6 matching bases. Trimming left V 5 bases short and J 3 bases short, with 15 bases between. The V gene's germline CDR1 is SGHRS and CDR2 YFSETQ. The CDR3 has 14 amino acids. For the CDR3, the DNA is TGCGCCAGCAGATCCCAGGACTACAACTACGAGCAGTACTTC. This gives the protein CASRSQDYNYEQYF. Full variable domain (missing parts from reference TRBV5-1 and TRBJ2-7): KAGVTQTPRYLIKTRGQQVTLSCSPISGHRSVSWYQQTPGQGLQFLFEYFSETQRNKGNFPGRFSGRQFSNSRSEMNVSTLELGDSALYLCASRSQDYNYEQYFGPGTRLTVT.

This chain joins TRBV4-2 and TRBJ2-4; D may be TRBD2 (6 bases). V lost 1 base and J lost 5, with 12 bases in between. The CDR3 totals 15 residues. Per the germline V gene, CDR1 is LGHNA and CDR2 is YNFKEQ. The CDR3 here is CASSQAGGNENIQYF. CDR3 bases: TGTGCCAGCAGCCAAGCGGGCGGGAATGAAAACATTCAGTACTTC.

The chain has TRBV4-3 and TRBJ2-7, with TRBD2 matching over 7 bases. V shed 4 bases, J shed 7 bases, and the junction held 13 bases outside the gene matches. Germline-derived CDR1 and CDR2 are LGHNA and YSLEER. The CDR3 is 15 amino acids. The chain's CDR3 is CASSLRAGEVDEQYF. DNA for the CDR3: TGCGCCAGCAGCCTCCGGGCGGGGGAGGTTGATGAGCAGTACTTC.

The V and J genes are TRBV27 and TRBJ2-1; D might be TRBD1 (5 bases). CDR1 and CDR2 (germline): MNHEY, SMNVEV (reference sequence). The CDR3 is made up of 13 amino acids. Trimming pared 10 bases from V and 5 bases from J, leaving 15 bases between. Written as DNA, the CDR3 is TGTGCCACCTCAGGGTCTAGGGACAATGAGCAGTTCTTC. Residues: CATSGSRDNEQFF.

The chain recombines TRBV7-8 with TRBJ2-7, with 13 positions matching TRBD2. Germline trimming cut 5 bases from V and 3 bases from J; bases unmatched to any gene: 10. This CDR3 has 17 residues. Germline values: CDR1 SGHVS, CDR2 FQNEAQ. The CDR3 loop is CASSPGLAGEYGYEQYF. The CDR3 nucleotides are TGTGCCAGCAGCCCAGGACTAGCGGGAGAATATGGCTACGAGCAGTACTTC.

This chain uses TRBV15 with TRBJ2-7; D might be TRBD1 (5 bases). The V end lost 2 bases, the J end lost 5 bases, and 16 bases lay between the germline ends. The CDR3 consists of 15 residues. Germline CDR1 is LNHNV and CDR2 is YYDKDF (reference sequence). CDR3 sequence reads: CATSRQGTTHHEQYF. The CDR3 DNA is TGTGCCACCAGCAGACAGGGTACAACTCACCACGAGCAGTACTTC.

This clone was seen at least ten times. The CDR3 DNA reads as TGCGCCAGCAGCCAAGATATTAGCACAGGGGAAGGCACCGGGGAGCTGTTTTTT. Its protein is CASSQDISTGEGTGELFF. This rearrangement joins TRBV4-3 to TRBJ2-2; 7 nucleotides line up with TRBD1. The germline V gene encodes CDR1 LGHNA and CDR2 YSLEER. This CDR3 has 18 residues. Germline trimming cut 0 bases from V and 4 bases from J; bases unmatched to any gene: 11.

The V and J genes are TRBV15 and TRBJ1-5, with 7 nucleotides matching TRBD1. The length of the CDR3 is 16 residues. J was trimmed by 6 bases and V by 0 bases; bases with no gene match: 8. Germline-derived CDR1 and CDR2 are LNHNV and YYDKDF (reference sequence). The CDR3 sequence is CATSRDKDRVVQPQHF. In DNA, the CDR3 is TGTGCCACCAGCAGAGATAAAGACAGGGTTGTTCAGCCCCAGCATTTT.

V is TRBV6-1 and J is TRBJ2-1; the D gene is possibly TRBD1 (6 bases). Germline values: CDR1 MNHNS, CDR2 SASEGT. The CDR3 length is 15 residues. V lost 1 base and J lost 6, with 13 bases in between. The CDR3 spells CASSEGPGVGNEQFF. The CDR3 bases are TGTGCCAGCAGTGAAGGGCCAGGGGTGGGCAATGAGCAGTTCTTC.

In regard to this clone: The junction departs from the called germline gene at one end, perhaps through a read error. The J gene is TRBJ2-3, the V gene TRBV27; TRBD2 matches 8 bases. Germline V gene lookup returns CDR1 MNHEY and CDR2 SMNVEV (reference sequence). The CDR3 runs 15 residues. CDR3 DNA: TGTGCCAGCAGGGAGCTAGCGGGTGGCACGGATACGCAGTATTTT. Protein sequence: CASRELAGGTDTQYF.

The J gene is TRBJ2-7, the V gene TRBV5-1; D uncertain. V was clipped by 4 bases and J by 3 bases, with 8 bases between them. The CDR3 loop spans 12 amino acids. Germline CDR1 reads SGHRS; CDR2 reads YFSETQ. The CDR3 here is CASSPSSYEQYF. The CDR3 DNA reads as TGCGCCAGCAGCCCGTCCAGCTACGAGCAGTACTTC.

The chain employs TRBV11-1 and TRBJ2-1; tentative D call: TRBD2 (5 bases). Trimming stripped 1 base from V and 3 bases from J, with 10 bases between. The length of the CDR3 is 15 residues. Germline assignment: CDR1 SGHAT and CDR2 FQDESV (reference sequence). The CDR3 sequence: CASSLVGALYNEQFF. The CDR3 region has the DNA TGTGCCAGCAGCTTAGTGGGAGCCCTCTACAATGAGCAGTTCTTC.

The chain employs TRBV28 and TRBJ2-3, with D uncertain. The CDR3 length is 13 residues. V was clipped by 3 bases and J by 4 bases, with 8 bases between them. Germline values: CDR1 MDHEN, CDR2 SYDVKM. The CDR3 here is CASSFLGADTQYF. The CDR3 nucleotides are TGTGCCAGCAGTTTCCTAGGAGCAGATACGCAGTATTTT.

This clone has only one observation. This sequence joins TRBV28 and TRBJ2-7, with 9 positions matching TRBD1. V shed 7 bases and J 2 bases; nucleotides not matched to a gene: 9. This CDR3 contains 15 residues. CDR1 and CDR2 (germline): MDHEN, SYDVKM. In DNA form, the CDR3 reads TGTGCCAGCACCCCTCCGGACAGGGGAGCCTACGAGCAGTACTTC. It yields the protein CASTPPDRGAYEQYF.

For the CDR3, the DNA is TGTGCCTGGAGTTCGGGTAACTATGGCTACACCTTC. This encodes CAWSSGNYGYTF. The V and J genes are TRBV30 and TRBJ1-2; no clear D gene. CDR1 GTSNPN and CDR2 SVGIG come from the germline V gene (reference sequence). The CDR3 is 12 amino acids. Trimming removed 2 bases at V and 1 base at J, with 5 bases between.

The gene calls are TRBV7-9 and TRBJ2-2, with a possible D match to TRBD2 (6 bases). This CDR3 spans 14 amino acids. Trimming pared 8 bases from V and 2 bases from J, leaving 12 bases between. Germline V gene data show CDR1 as SEHNR and CDR2 as FQNEAQ (reference sequence). The CDR3 loop is CASLGGENTGELFF. In nucleotides, the CDR3 is TGTGCCAGCTTAGGCGGGGAAAACACCGGGGAGCTGTTTTTT.

This clone showed up just once. This chain uses TRBV6-5 with TRBJ1-1; tentative D call: TRBD1 (6 bases). The length of the CDR3 is 12 residues. Germline lookup yields CDR1 MNHEY and CDR2 SVGAGI. V was shortened by 2 bases and J by 8 bases, with 9 bases between the two germline ends. In DNA, the CDR3 is TGTGCCAGCAGTTACAAGACAGGAGAAGCTTTCTTT. Its protein product is CASSYKTGEAFF.

The chain has TRBV27 and TRBJ2-7; TRBD1 matches at 7 bases. There are 14 residues in the CDR3. Germline lookup yields CDR1 MNHEY and CDR2 SMNVEV (reference sequence). V gave up 5 bases and J gave up 3 bases; unmatched junction bases: 7. CDR3 DNA: TGTGCCAGCAGTATCCGGGACAGCCTCTACGAGCAGTACTTC. Residues: CASSIRDSLYEQYF.

In this sample, this clone turned up a few times. The chain employs TRBV7-9 and TRBJ2-1, with 7 positions matching TRBD2. The CDR3 length is 15 residues. J lost 5 bases, V lost 6 bases, and 10 bases had no gene match. Germline-derived CDR1 and CDR2 are SEHNR and FQNEAQ (reference sequence). The CDR3 DNA is TGTGCCAGCAGACGTAGCGGGTTCCTGAACAATGAGCAGTTCTTC. Translating it yields CASRRSGFLNNEQFF.

This sequence joins TRBV5-1 and TRBJ2-1; TRBD2 agrees at 9 bases. Losses at the gene ends were 4 bases for V and 10 bases for J; bases not matched to a gene: 3. Looked up from germline, CDR1 is SGHRS and CDR2 is YFSETQ. The CDR3 is 12 residues long. CDR3 protein: CASSLLAGEQFF. The CDR3 DNA is TGCGCCAGCAGCCTTCTAGCGGGGGAGCAGTTCTTC. Full variable domain (remainder filled in from reference TRBV5-1 and TRBJ2-1): KAGVTQTPRYLIKTRGQQVTLSCSPISGHRSVSWYQQTPGQGLQFLFEYFSETQRNKGNFPGRFSGRQFSNSRSEMNVSTLELGDSALYLCASSLLAGEQFFGPGTRLTVL.